The 11 T cell receptor beta chains given below trace back to one sample, sequenced in a study of breast tumors, draining lymph nodes, adjacent tissues. TCRdb redid the calling of the multiplex PCR reads with MiXCR, one entry per CDR3 protein. The table includes about 230,000 distinct CDR3 sequences, 32% detected once. Breast cancer patients provided tissue from their axillary draining lymph nodes. Sequencing was carried out using axillary lymph node tissue. The receptors stem from a female donor with breast cancer. Some clones in this sample may be carry-over from other donors' samples.

This clonotype was counted ten times or more. The V and J genes are TRBV6-5 and TRBJ2-7; TRBD2 aligns across 9 bases. Looked up from germline, CDR1 is MNHEY and CDR2 is SVGAGI. V was clipped by 6 bases and J by 3 bases; unmatched bases: 6. The CDR3 has 14 amino acids. The CDR3 DNA is TGTGCCAGCAGACCTAGCGGGACTCGCTACGAGCAGTACTTC. It specifies CASRPSGTRYEQYF.

The chain recombines TRBV6-5 with TRBJ1-4; 7 bases are a match to TRBD1. The CDR3 runs to 15 residues. Germline CDR1 and CDR2: MNHEY and SVGAGI. With V trimmed by 4 bases and J by 6 bases, 8 bases remained unmatched. The CDR3 nucleotides read TGTGCCAGCAGTTCCGCCGGGACAGCGCATGAAAAACTGTTTTTT. The encoded protein is CASSSAGTAHEKLFF.

The V call is TRBV15, the J call TRBJ2-1; 7 positions match TRBD2. This CDR3 comprises 16 residues. V trimming: 0 bases; J trimming: 2 bases; junction bases outside the gene matches: 4. CDR1 is LNHNV and CDR2 is YYDKDF in the germline V gene (reference sequence). CDR3: CATSRDLAVAYNEQFF. CDR3 nucleotides: TGTGCCACCAGCAGAGATCTAGCGGTAGCCTACAATGAGCAGTTCTTC.

This clonotype has a single count. The V gene is TRBV20-1, the J gene TRBJ1-5; D might be TRBD1 (5 bases). V dropped 2 bases and J dropped 6 bases, with 8 bases sitting between them. Germline V gene data show CDR1 as DFQATT and CDR2 as SNEGSKA (reference sequence). The CDR3 is 12 amino acids. The CDR3 is CSARKGVQPQHF. Here the CDR3 DNA reads TGCAGTGCTAGAAAAGGGGTTCAGCCCCAGCATTTT.

This clonotype was counted ten times or more. This sequence joins TRBV20-1 and TRBJ2-7; unclear D gene. The germline gives CDR1 DFQATT, CDR2 SNEGSKA (reference sequence). Trimming took off 5 bases at V and 2 bases at J, with 7 bases between the two ends. There are 11 residues in the CDR3. CDR3 in DNA: TGCAGTGCTGCGTTTGCCTACGAGCAGTACTTC. Translation gives CSAAFAYEQYF.

The chain employs TRBV4-1 and TRBJ2-2; the D call may be TRBD1 or TRBD2 (5 bases each). Between the trimmed V and J ends, which lost 0 bases and 3 bases, there was a span of 14 bases. Germline assignment: CDR1 MGHRA and CDR2 YSYEKL. This CDR3 is built from 17 residues. The CDR3 region has the DNA TGCGCCAGCAGCCAAGAGAGGTCAGGGACGGACACCGGGGAGCTGTTTTTT. Its protein is CASSQERSGTDTGELFF.

This clonotype was seen repeatedly, ten times or more. The chain recombines TRBV18 with TRBJ1-5, with D perhaps TRBD1 (6 bases). CDR1 is KGHSH and CDR2 is LQKENI in the germline V gene. This CDR3 has 14 residues. V was shortened by 2 bases and J by 5 bases, with 10 bases between the two germline ends. The CDR3 reads CASSPAGVDQPQHF. The DNA of the CDR3 is TGTGCCAGCTCACCAGCAGGGGTCGATCAGCCCCAGCATTTT.

The chain joins TRBV6-1 to TRBJ2-7; 11 bases align to TRBD2. V gave up 7 bases and J gave up 1 base; unmatched junction bases: 6. The CDR3 covers 15 residues. Germline V gene sequence: CDR1 MNHNS, CDR2 SASEGT. In DNA form, the CDR3 reads TGTGCCAGCAACACCGGGACTAGCGGATCCTACGAGCAGTACTTC. It translates to CASNTGTSGSYEQYF.

As regards this clonotype: One junction end disagrees with the germline gene, perhaps due to a read error. The chain carries TRBV9 and TRBJ1-5, with D perhaps matching TRBD1 (6 bases). CDR1 and CDR2 (germline): SGDLS, YYNGEE. The CDR3 has 14 residues. The CDR3 DNA sequence: TGTGCCGGCAGCGTGGGGGGCTCAAAGCAGCCCCAGCATTTT. Its protein is CAGSVGGSKQPQHF.

Comment on this clonotype: At one end the junction does not follow the germline gene, possibly because of a read error. The chain links TRBV30 to TRBJ1-1; D not certain. Germline CDR1 reads GTSNPN; CDR2 reads SVGIG (reference sequence). CDR3 length: 13 amino acids. In nucleotides, the CDR3 is TGTGCCTGGAGTCTGGGAATGAACACCGAAGCTTTCTTT. This gives the protein CAWSLGMNTEAFF.

This clonotype was seen at least ten times. The chain has TRBV7-2 and TRBJ2-7; a weak D match, TRBD2 (6 bases). The CDR3 is made up of 12 amino acids. The V gene's germline CDR1 is SGHTA and CDR2 FQGNSA. The germline V and J ends were trimmed by 4 bases and 6 bases, with 10 bases remaining between them. The CDR3 region is CASSSWGVEQYF. The CDR3 bases are TGTGCCAGCAGCTCCTGGGGGGTCGAGCAGTACTTC.